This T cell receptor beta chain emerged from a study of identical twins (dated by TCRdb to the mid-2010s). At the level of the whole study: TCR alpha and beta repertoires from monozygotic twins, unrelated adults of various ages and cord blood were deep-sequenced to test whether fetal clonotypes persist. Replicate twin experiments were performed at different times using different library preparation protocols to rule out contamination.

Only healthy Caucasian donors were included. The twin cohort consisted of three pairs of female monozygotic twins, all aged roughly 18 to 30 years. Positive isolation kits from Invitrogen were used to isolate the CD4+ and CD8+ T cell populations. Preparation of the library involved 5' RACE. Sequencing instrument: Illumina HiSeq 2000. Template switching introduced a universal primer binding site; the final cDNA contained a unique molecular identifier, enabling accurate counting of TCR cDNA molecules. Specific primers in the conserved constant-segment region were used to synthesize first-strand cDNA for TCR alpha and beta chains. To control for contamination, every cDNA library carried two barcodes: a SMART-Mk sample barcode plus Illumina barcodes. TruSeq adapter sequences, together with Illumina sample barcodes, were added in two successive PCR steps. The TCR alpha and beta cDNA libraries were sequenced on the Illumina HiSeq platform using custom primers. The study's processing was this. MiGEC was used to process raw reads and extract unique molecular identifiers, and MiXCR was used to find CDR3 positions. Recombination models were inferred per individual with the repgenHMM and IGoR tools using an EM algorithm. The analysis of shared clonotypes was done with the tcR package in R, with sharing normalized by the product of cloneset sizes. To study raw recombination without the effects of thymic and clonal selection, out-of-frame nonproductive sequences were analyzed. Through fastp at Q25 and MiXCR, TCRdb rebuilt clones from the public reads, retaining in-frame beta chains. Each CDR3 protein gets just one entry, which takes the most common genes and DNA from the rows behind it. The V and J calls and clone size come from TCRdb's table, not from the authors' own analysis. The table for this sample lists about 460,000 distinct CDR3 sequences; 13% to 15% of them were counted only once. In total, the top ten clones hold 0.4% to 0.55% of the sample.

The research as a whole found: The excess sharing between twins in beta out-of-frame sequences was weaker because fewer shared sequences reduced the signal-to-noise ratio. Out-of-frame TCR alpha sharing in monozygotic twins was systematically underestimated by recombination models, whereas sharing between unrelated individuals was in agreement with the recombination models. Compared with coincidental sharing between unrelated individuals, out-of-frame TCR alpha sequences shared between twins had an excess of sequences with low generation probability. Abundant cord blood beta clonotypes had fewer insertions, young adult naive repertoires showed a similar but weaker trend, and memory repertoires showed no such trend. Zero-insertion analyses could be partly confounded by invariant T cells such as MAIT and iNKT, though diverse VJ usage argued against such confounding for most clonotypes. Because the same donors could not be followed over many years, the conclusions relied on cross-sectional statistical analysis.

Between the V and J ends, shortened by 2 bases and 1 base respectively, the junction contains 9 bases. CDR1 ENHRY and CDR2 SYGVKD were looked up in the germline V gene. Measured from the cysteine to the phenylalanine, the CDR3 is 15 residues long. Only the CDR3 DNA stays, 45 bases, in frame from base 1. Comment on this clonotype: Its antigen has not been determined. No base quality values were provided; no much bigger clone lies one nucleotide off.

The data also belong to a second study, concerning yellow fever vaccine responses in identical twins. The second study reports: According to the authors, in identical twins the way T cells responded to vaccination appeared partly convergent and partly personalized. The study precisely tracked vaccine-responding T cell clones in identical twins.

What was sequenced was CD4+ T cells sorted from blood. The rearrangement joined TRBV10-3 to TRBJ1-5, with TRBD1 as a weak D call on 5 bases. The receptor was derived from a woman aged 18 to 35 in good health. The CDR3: CAISEGQGSNQPQHF. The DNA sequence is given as TGTGCCATCAGTGAGGGGCAGGGAAGCAATCAGCCCCAGCATTTT.